Detailed here is one TCR beta chain. A multiplex PCR was run with 60 Vbeta primers and 13 Jbeta primers. Produced via immunoSEQ multiplex PCR; TCRdb's table is partial and in-frame only. Recorded for this sample: about 20,000 clones. The sample is drawn from a study of cytomegalovirus exposure and HLA in healthy donors. Germline V gives CDR1 MNHEY, CDR2 SVGAGI. Trimming took 2 bases from V and 4 from J, leaving 12 bases between them. The CDR3 extends over 15 amino acids. The rearrangement joins TRBV6-5 to TRBJ2-1, with TRBD1 as a possible D gene (5 bases). The receptor was isolated from a man between 60 and 75 years old in good health and CMV-seropositive. Material: PBMCs. Here the CDR3 reads CASSYPRAGYNEQFF. CDR3 DNA sequence: TGTGCCAGCAGTTACCCCAGGGCCGGGTACAATGAGCAGTTCTTC.